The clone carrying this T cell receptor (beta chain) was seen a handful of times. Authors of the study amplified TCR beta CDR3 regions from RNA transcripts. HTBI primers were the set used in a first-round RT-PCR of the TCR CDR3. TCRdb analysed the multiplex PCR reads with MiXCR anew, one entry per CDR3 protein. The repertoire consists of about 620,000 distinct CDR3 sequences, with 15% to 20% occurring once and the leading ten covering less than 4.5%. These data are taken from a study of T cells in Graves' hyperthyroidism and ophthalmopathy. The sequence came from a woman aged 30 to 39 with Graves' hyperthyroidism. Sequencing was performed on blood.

The CDR3 loop reads CSVAGSGNTIYF. CDR3 nucleotides: TGCAGCGTTGCGGGCTCTGGAAACACCATATATTTT. The rearrangement joins TRBV29-1 to TRBJ1-3; no clear D. CDR1 and CDR2 from the germline V gene are SQVTM and ANQGSEA. Trimming left V 4 bases short and J 0 bases short, with 4 bases between. The CDR3 contains 12 residues.